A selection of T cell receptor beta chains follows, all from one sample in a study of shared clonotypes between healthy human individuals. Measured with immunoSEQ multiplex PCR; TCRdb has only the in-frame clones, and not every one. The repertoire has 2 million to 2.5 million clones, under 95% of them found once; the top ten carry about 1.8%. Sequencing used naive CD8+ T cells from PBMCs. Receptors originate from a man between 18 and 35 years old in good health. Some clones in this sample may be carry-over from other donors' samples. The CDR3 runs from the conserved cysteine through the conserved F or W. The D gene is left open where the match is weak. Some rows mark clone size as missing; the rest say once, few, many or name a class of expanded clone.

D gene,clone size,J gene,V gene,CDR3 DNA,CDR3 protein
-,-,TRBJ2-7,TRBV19,TGTGCCAGTAGTAGAAAATGGGGCTACGAGCAGTACTTC,CASSRKWGYEQYF
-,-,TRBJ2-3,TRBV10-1,TGCGCCAGCAGTGGAGGTCTCACAGATACGCAGTATTTT,CASSGGLTDTQYF
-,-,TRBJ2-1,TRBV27,TGTGCCAGCAGTTCCCTTGGTTTGGCCTCTTTGCACAATGAGCAGTTCTTC,CASSSLGLASLHNEQFF
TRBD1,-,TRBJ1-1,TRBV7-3,TGTGCCAGCAGCGCAAGAACCGGGACAGCGAACACTGAAGCTTTCTTT,CASSARTGTANTEAFF
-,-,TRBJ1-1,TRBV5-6,TGTGCCAGCAGCTTCATTCGGGGGCTGAACACTGAAGCTTTCTTT,CASSFIRGLNTEAFF
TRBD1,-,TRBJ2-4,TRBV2,TGTGCCAGCAGTGGGGTCAGGGGGAAAAACATTCAGTACTTC,CASSGVRGKNIQYF
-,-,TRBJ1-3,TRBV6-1,TGTGCCAGCAGTGGGAGTGGGGTTGGAAACACCATATATTTT,CASSGSGVGNTIYF
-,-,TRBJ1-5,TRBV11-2,TGTGCCAGCAGTCCGCAGAAGGTCCAGGGTGATCAGCCCCAGCATTTT,CASSPQKVQGDQPQHF
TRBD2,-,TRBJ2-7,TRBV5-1,TGCGCCAGCAGCACACTCAAGCGGGAGGGTATCTACGAGCAGTACTTC,CASSTLKREGIYEQYF
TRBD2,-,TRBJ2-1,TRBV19,TGTGCCAGTAGTATCTCTCGCGGGAGGGCCGGCAATGAGCAGTTCTTC,CASSISRGRAGNEQFF
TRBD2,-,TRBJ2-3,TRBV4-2,TGTGCCAGCAGCCAAGCTAGCGGGAGACCCACAGATACGCAGTATTTT,CASSQASGRPTDTQYF
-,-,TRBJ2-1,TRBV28,TGTGCCAGCAGTTTTGGGCAGGGGCGTTACAATGAGCAGTTCTTC,CASSFGQGRYNEQFF
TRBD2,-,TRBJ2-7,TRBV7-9,TGTGCCAGCAGCTCTTTAGCGGGAACCACCTACGAGCAGTACTTC,CASSSLAGTTYEQYF
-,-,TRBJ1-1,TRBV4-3,TGCGCCAGCAGCCCCTTTCTCGGGCAACTAGGGAACACTGAAGCTTTCTTT,CASSPFLGQLGNTEAFF
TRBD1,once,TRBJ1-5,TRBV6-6,TGTGCCAGCAGATCCCACAGGGGTGGAAATCAGCCCCAGCATTTT,CASRSHRGGNQPQHF
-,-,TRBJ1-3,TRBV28,TGTGCTTCAGGACCCAGAAGATCTGGAAACACCATATATTTT,CASGPRRSGNTIYF
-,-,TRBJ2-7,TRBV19,TGTGCCAGTAGTCCGCCTTTCTACGAGCAGTACTTC,CASSPPFYEQYF
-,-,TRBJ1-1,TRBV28,TGTGCCAGCAGTGCAACAAGCAAGGGGGCTTTCTTT,CASSATSKGAFF
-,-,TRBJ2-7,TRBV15,TGTGCCACCAGCCCCACGTCTACTATCTACGAGCAGTACTTC,CATSPTSTIYEQYF
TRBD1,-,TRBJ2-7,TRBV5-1,TGCGCCAGCAGCCCGTGGGACAGCCCCTACGAGCAGTACTTC,CASSPWDSPYEQYF
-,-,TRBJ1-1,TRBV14,TGTGCCAGCAGCCCTTACTTCGCTGAAGCTTTCTTT,CASSPYFAEAFF
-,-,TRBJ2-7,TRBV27,TGTGCCAGCAGTTTCACCGCCTACGAGCAGTACTTC,CASSFTAYEQYF
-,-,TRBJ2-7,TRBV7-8,TGTGCCAGCAGAGAATATGCTGGGACGTTCTCCTACGAGCAGTACTTC,CASREYAGTFSYEQYF
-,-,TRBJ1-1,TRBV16,TGTGCCAGCTGCGGCATGAACACTGAAGCTTTCTTT,CASCGMNTEAFF
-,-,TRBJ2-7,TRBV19,TGTGCCAGTAGCCTCACAGGTCTCGACTACGAGCAGTACTTC,CASSLTGLDYEQYF
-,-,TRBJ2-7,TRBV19,TGTGCCAGTAGTATAACCCAGGGCCCCTACGAGCAGTACTTC,CASSITQGPYEQYF
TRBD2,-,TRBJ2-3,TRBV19,TGTGCCAGTAGTGTCCCTAGCGGGAGGGCCTCGGATACGCAGTATTTT,CASSVPSGRASDTQYF
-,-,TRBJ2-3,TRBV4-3,TGCGCCAGCAGCCAAGAATGGGGAGCAGCTAGCACAGATACGCAGTATTTT,CASSQEWGAASTDTQYF
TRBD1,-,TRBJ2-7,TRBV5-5,TGTGCCAGCAGCCCGGACAGGGAGCTCCGGTACGAGCAGTACTTC,CASSPDRELRYEQYF
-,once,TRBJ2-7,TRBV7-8,TGTGCCAGCAGCGCCGACGGCAACTCCTACGAGCAGTACTTC,CASSADGNSYEQYF
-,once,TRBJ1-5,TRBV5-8,TGTGCCAGCAGCCCGTACAGGGACCAGCCCCAGCATTTT,CASSPYRDQPQHF
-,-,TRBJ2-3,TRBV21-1,TGTGCCAGCAGCAAAGCAGTTCTAGGTGCCGATACGCAGTATTTT,CASSKAVLGADTQYF
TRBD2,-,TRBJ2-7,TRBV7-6,TGTGCCAGCAGCTCAGCTAGCGGGAGGACCCCCTACGAGCAGTACTTC,CASSSASGRTPYEQYF
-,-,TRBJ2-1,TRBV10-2,TGCGCCAGCAGTGAGCCGGTAGGGGACAATGAGCAGTTCTTC,CASSEPVGDNEQFF
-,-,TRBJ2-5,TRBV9,TGTGCCAGCTCGAGAGGGGGGGTCCAAGAGACCCAGTACTTC,CASSRGGVQETQYF